A selection of T cell receptor beta chains follows, all from one sample in a study of T-cell memory formation after mild COVID-19. Each CDR3 protein is one row after TCRdb ran MiXCR on the 5' RACE reads. The sample comprises hundreds of thousands of distinct CDR3 sequences, roughly a sixth of which are singletons, and under 25% rests with the top ten. The material sequenced was PBMCs or a T cell subset sorted from them (not recorded which). The source is a young man who had mild COVID-19 (a few samples of this study predate the infection). Cell type and time point are not known. Both conserved end residues are part of each CDR3. The order of the fields is D gene, clone size, V gene, J gene, CDR3 protein, CDR3 DNA. D genes are given only for firm matches. Size is stated for part of the rows, as once, few or many counts, or as a class when the clone is expanded.

-	few	TRBV7-3	TRBJ2-5	CASSLSGALQTQYF	TGTGCCAGCAGCTTATCAGGGGCCCTCCAGACCCAGTACTTC
-	-	TRBV7-3	TRBJ2-7	CASSLVLGGEQYF	TGTGCCAGCAGCTTAGTTCTGGGGGGCGAGCAGTACTTC
-	few	TRBV5-6	TRBJ2-7	CASSSNTRGEQYF	TGTGCCAGCAGCTCGAACACCAGGGGCGAGCAGTACTTC
-	-	TRBV5-1	TRBJ1-1	CASSLEGQFEAFF	TGCGCCAGCAGCTTGGAAGGGCAGTTTGAAGCTTTCTTT
-	-	TRBV11-2	TRBJ2-6	CASSSGPNAGANVLTF	TGTGCCAGCAGCTCGGGACCCAACGCTGGGGCCAACGTCCTGACTTTC
-	few	TRBV27	TRBJ1-6	CASSSPGFSPLHF	TGTGCCAGCAGTTCCCCAGGGTTTTCACCCCTCCACTTT
-	-	TRBV12-3/TRBV12-4	TRBJ2-3	CASSAYEDTQYF	TGTGCCAGCAGTGCGTACGAAGATACGCAGTATTTT
-	few	TRBV4-1	TRBJ1-1	CASSQGRGGNTEAFF	TGCGCCAGCAGCCAAGGTAGGGGCGGGAACACTGAAGCTTTCTTT
-	-	TRBV4-2	TRBJ2-5	CASSHPRETQYF	TGTGCCAGCAGCCACCCGCGCGAGACCCAGTACTTC
TRBD1	-	TRBV4-2	TRBJ2-2	CASSQDKGTGSGELFF	TGTGCCAGCAGCCAAGATAAGGGGACAGGATCCGGGGAGCTGTTTTTT
-	-	TRBV28	TRBJ2-3	CASSLGPGEHTDTQYF	TGTGCCAGCAGTTTAGGACCGGGGGAGCACACAGATACGCAGTATTTT
TRBD2	few	TRBV12-3/TRBV12-4	TRBJ2-5	CASSFRAGGGETQYF	TGTGCCAGCAGTTTCCGTGCCGGGGGGGGAGAGACCCAGTACTTC
-	few	TRBV4-1	TRBJ2-7	CASSLYPRDNYEQYF	TGCGCCAGCAGCCTCTACCCCCGGGACAACTACGAGCAGTACTTC
TRBD2	-	TRBV12-3/TRBV12-4	TRBJ2-2	CASSSRTSGNTGELFF	TGTGCCAGCAGTTCCCGGACTAGCGGTAACACCGGGGAGCTGTTTTTT
-	few	TRBV2	TRBJ1-5	CASSESIQPQHF	TGTGCCAGCAGTGAGTCCATTCAGCCCCAGCATTTT
-	-	TRBV20-1	TRBJ2-1	CSAALGGGYNEQFF	TGCAGTGCTGCTCTGGGGGGTGGCTACAATGAGCAGTTCTTC
-	many	TRBV28	TRBJ1-5	CASSEFAGYRDSNQPQHF	TGTGCCAGCAGCGAGTTTGCGGGCTACCGGGACAGCAATCAGCCCCAGCATTTT
-	-	TRBV29-1	TRBJ2-1	CSVGAGSGNEQFF	TGCAGCGTTGGTGCCGGCAGTGGCAATGAGCAGTTCTTC
-	few	TRBV7-2	TRBJ1-2	CASSPQGQGRGYTF	TGTGCCAGCAGCCCCCAGGGGCAGGGACGGGGCTACACCTTC
-	-	TRBV10-2	TRBJ1-2	CASSESRGDYGYTF	TGCGCCAGCAGTGAGTCCAGGGGAGACTATGGCTACACCTTC
-	-	TRBV5-1	TRBJ2-3	CASSKIAPGATDTQYF	TGCGCCAGCAGCAAGATAGCCCCGGGGGCCACAGATACGCAGTATTTT
-	few	TRBV6-5	TRBJ1-2	CASSYSGGLGYTF	TGTGCCAGCAGTTACTCAGGAGGGCTTGGCTACACCTTC
TRBD1	-	TRBV20-1	TRBJ2-5	CSAREGAGQGSETQYF	TGCAGTGCTAGAGAAGGGGCTGGACAGGGGTCAGAGACCCAGTACTTC
-	-	TRBV28	TRBJ2-4	CASSPSGLAKNIQYF	TGTGCCAGCAGTCCGTCGGGACTAGCCAAAAACATTCAGTACTTC
-	-	TRBV7-3	TRBJ1-1	CASSRSSETEAFF	TGTGCCAGCAGCCGAAGTTCCGAGACTGAAGCTTTCTTT
TRBD2	many	TRBV4-1	TRBJ2-1	CASSQVRLAVYNEQFF	TGCGCCAGCAGCCAAGTTAGGCTAGCGGTTTACAATGAGCAGTTCTTC
TRBD1	few	TRBV24-1	TRBJ2-1	CATSDPGQGENEQFF	TGTGCCACCAGTGATCCGGGACAGGGTGAGAATGAGCAGTTCTTC